The 31 T cell receptor beta chains below come from one sample, sequenced in a study of blood T cell repertoires in COVID-19. Sequencing used immunoSEQ multiplex PCR; TCRdb keeps in-frame clones, though not all of them. The data hold about 94,000 clones, with 80% to 90% observed a single time. Sequenced sample: peripheral blood. These receptors were taken from a human donor with acute or convalescent COVID-19. The donor label of this sample is uncertain.

The chain links TRBV20-1 to TRBJ1-2, with D perhaps matching TRBD1 (5 bases). Trimming removed 3 bases at V and 6 bases at J, with 14 bases between. The germline CDR1 and CDR2 sequences are DFQATT and SNEGSKA (reference sequence). CDR3 size: 13 residues. CDR3 DNA sequence: TGCAGTGCTAGTCAAATCTCGGGGGATGGCTACACCTTC. Its translation: CSASQISGDGYTF.

This clone was recorded a few times. The chain carries TRBV6-5 and TRBJ1-1; possible D gene TRBD1, 6 bases. The CDR3 spans 13 residues. CDR1 MNHEY and CDR2 SVGAGI come from the germline V gene. Deletions cut 8 bases from V and 0 bases from J, with 10 bases between. The CDR3 loop reads CASLHRVNTEAFF. In DNA form, the CDR3 reads TGTGCCAGCCTCCACAGGGTGAACACTGAAGCTTTCTTT.

CDR3 DNA: TGTGCCAGCAGCACTTTTCCCACCGGCGCCGGGACAGCATATGGCTACACCTTC. This gives the protein CASSTFPTGAGTAYGYTF. The V call is TRBV5-4, the J call TRBJ1-2; 7 nucleotides align to TRBD1. Germline assignment: CDR1 SGHNT and CDR2 YYREEE (reference sequence). The V and J ends lost 4 bases and 5 bases, in that order; junction bases with no gene match: 20. This CDR3 has 18 amino acids.

J is TRBJ2-7 and V is TRBV6-5; possibly TRBD1 for D (6 bases). V was cut by 6 bases and J by 0 bases, with 15 bases left in between. The CDR3 spans 15 residues. Germline loops: CDR1 MNHEY, CDR2 SVGAGI. The CDR3 here is CASREVGTSSYEQYF. The CDR3 nucleotides read TGTGCCAGCAGGGAGGTCGGGACAAGCTCCTACGAGCAGTACTTC.

J is TRBJ2-1 and V is TRBV7-7; no definite D call. V lost 3 bases and J lost 7, with 10 bases in between. Germline-derived CDR1 and CDR2 are SSHAT and FNYEAQ (reference sequence). The CDR3 runs 13 residues. The CDR3 DNA sequence: TGTGCCAGCAGCTTTAGCAGTACAAATGAGCAGTTCTTC. Its protein product is CASSFSSTNEQFF.

This chain links TRBV19 with TRBJ1-3; perhaps TRBD1 as D (6 bases). The CDR3 sequence is 18 residues long. Trimming shortened V by 3 bases and J by 3 bases, and 21 bases separated the two germline ends. CDR1 is LNHDA and CDR2 is SQIVND in the germline V gene (reference sequence). This chain's CDR3 is CASSMRGSARPNGNTIYF. CDR3 DNA: TGTGCCAGTAGTATGAGGGGGTCGGCAAGACCTAATGGAAACACCATATATTTT.

V usage is TRBV29-1 and J usage is TRBJ1-2, with TRBD1 as a possible D gene (5 bases). The V end was cut by 0 bases, the J end by 0 bases, with 17 bases between. This CDR3 has 17 residues. Per the germline V gene, CDR1 is SQVTM and CDR2 is ANQGSEA. The CDR3 bases are TGCAGCGTTGAAGATCTGGGGGGAGGTGGAGCTAACTATGGCTACACCTTC. This encodes CSVEDLGGGGANYGYTF.

The V call is TRBV9, the J call TRBJ1-5, with D possibly being TRBD1 (5 bases). This CDR3 spans 14 amino acids. Germline V gene data show CDR1 as SGDLS and CDR2 as YYNGEE. The V gene lost 2 bases and the J gene lost 3 bases, with 9 bases spanning the gap. CDR3 in amino acids: CASSVSGVNQPQHF. For the CDR3, the DNA is TGTGCCAGCAGCGTTTCGGGGGTCAATCAGCCCCAGCATTTT.

As DNA, the CDR3 is TGTGCCAGCAGTACGGGGACTAGCGGGGGGCGGAAAAACATTCAGTACTTC. It yields the protein CASSTGTSGGRKNIQYF. J is TRBJ2-4 and V is TRBV6-2 or TRBV6-3, with 15 bases matching TRBD2. Unmatched junction bases numbered 6, after V lost 5 bases and J lost 4 bases. The germline V gene has CDR1 MNHEY and CDR2 SVGEGT. The CDR3 spans 17 residues.

This clone was recorded once. The V gene is TRBV15, the J gene TRBJ2-5; D ambiguous. Germline lookup yields CDR1 LNHNV and CDR2 YYDKDF (reference sequence). The germline V and J ends were trimmed by 1 base and 6 bases, with 3 bases remaining between them. The CDR3 consists of 11 residues. CDR3 DNA sequence: TGTGCCACCAGCAGAGGGCAGACCCAGTACTTC. Translation gives CATSRGQTQYF.

The chain joins TRBV6-6 to TRBJ2-7, with D possibly TRBD2 on 5 matching bases. Trimming took off 2 bases at V and 2 bases at J, with 13 bases between the two ends. The germline V gene has CDR1 MNHNY and CDR2 SVGAGI (reference sequence). The CDR3 runs 15 residues. The CDR3 bases are TGTGCCAGCAGTTACCGGGGTTCCCGGACCTACGAGCAGTACTTC. This translates into CASSYRGSRTYEQYF.

The chain carries TRBV2 and TRBJ2-4, with D possibly matching TRBD2 (6 bases). CDR1 SNHLY and CDR2 FYNNEI come from the germline V gene. The V gene lost 5 bases and the J gene lost 0 bases, with 11 bases spanning the gap. The CDR3 is 15 amino acids. In DNA form, the CDR3 reads TGTGCCAGCAGTAACCCGGGGGTAGCCAAAAACATTCAGTACTTC. This gives the protein CASSNPGVAKNIQYF.

The chain employs TRBV6-5 and TRBJ1-2, with TRBD1 matching 7 bases. V lost 3 bases to trimming and J lost 4 bases; unmatched junction nucleotides: 5. This CDR3 comprises 14 residues. CDR1 is MNHEY, CDR2 SVGAGI, per germline. This chain's CDR3 is CASSYSDRSYGYTF. CDR3 nucleotides: TGTGCCAGCAGTTATTCGGACAGGAGCTATGGCTACACCTTC.

The CDR3 reads CATETSGGAPNTGELFF. The CDR3 DNA follows: TGTGCCACGGAGACTAGCGGGGGGGCCCCGAACACCGGGGAGCTGTTTTTT. The chain carries TRBV24-1 and TRBJ2-2; the match to TRBD2 covers 14 bases. Losses at the gene ends were 10 bases for V and 0 bases for J; bases not matched to a gene: 6. The CDR3 is 17 residues long. Germline CDR1 is KGHDR and CDR2 is SFDVKD.

The chain employs TRBV28 and TRBJ1-5, with TRBD1 as a possible D gene (6 bases). The CDR3 has 14 residues. V dropped 7 bases and J dropped 7 bases, with 17 bases sitting between them. Germline V gene sequence: CDR1 MDHEN, CDR2 SYDVKM. Here the CDR3 reads CASTPGGASQPQHF. Written as DNA, the CDR3 is TGTGCCAGCACCCCCGGGGGGGCAAGCCAGCCCCAGCATTTT.

This chain links TRBV30 with TRBJ1-2; tentatively, D is TRBD1 (5 bases). CDR1 GTSNPN and CDR2 SVGIG come from the germline V gene (reference sequence). There are 13 residues in the CDR3. The ends were cut back, 0 bases at V and 4 bases at J, with 9 bases in the middle. The CDR3 region has the DNA TGTGCCTGGAGTGTTCAGGGCCCCTATGGCTACACCTTC. Encoded protein: CAWSVQGPYGYTF.

The chain combines TRBV5-1 with TRBJ2-7, with D perhaps matching TRBD2 (5 bases). The V gene's germline CDR1 is SGHRS and CDR2 YFSETQ. The CDR3 is 13 amino acids. V was cut by 7 bases and J by 2 bases, with 13 bases left in between. The CDR3 bases are TGCGCCAGCGGGAGTGACGGGACCTACGAGCAGTACTTC. Protein product: CASGSDGTYEQYF.

The CDR3 loop is CASSYSRGLGYGYTF. DNA for the CDR3: TGTGCCAGCAGTTACTCGCGGGGGCTCGGCTATGGCTACACCTTC. The V and J genes are TRBV6-2 or TRBV6-3 and TRBJ1-2; maybe TRBD1 (6 bases). The CDR3 is 15 residues long. The V end was cut by 0 bases, the J end by 4 bases, with 12 bases between. CDR1 is MNHEY and CDR2 is SVGEGT in the germline V gene.

This CDR3 is CASRRGENYQPQHF. The CDR3 DNA follows: TGTGCCAGCAGGAGAGGAGAGAACTATCAGCCCCAGCATTTT. The V gene is TRBV27, the J gene TRBJ1-5; D gene uncertain. There are 14 residues in the CDR3. CDR1 is MNHEY, CDR2 SMNVEV, per germline (reference sequence). V dropped 6 bases and J dropped 5 bases, with 14 bases sitting between them.

The chain links TRBV27 to TRBJ2-3; TRBD2 aligns across 7 bases. With 5 bases clipped from V and 2 bases from J, the junction kept 7 bases outside the gene matches. CDR1 and CDR2 from the germline V gene are MNHEY and SMNVEV (reference sequence). CDR3 length: 15 residues. The CDR3 DNA reads as TGTGCCAGCAGTCGACTAGCTGAGAACACAGATACGCAGTATTTT. Encoded protein: CASSRLAENTDTQYF.

CDR3 nucleotide sequence: TGTGCCAGTAGTATTGTAGGGGGCGCGTACACTGAAGCTTTCTTT. Amino acids: CASSIVGGAYTEAFF. The chain is built from TRBV19 and TRBJ1-1, with 7 bases that match TRBD1. CDR1 and CDR2 (germline): LNHDA, SQIVND (reference sequence). This CDR3 is built from 15 residues. Trimming removed 3 bases from V and 3 bases from J; junction bases left unmatched: 7.

The chain uses TRBV5-1 and TRBJ1-3, with a weak D call TRBD1 (6 bases). Germline lookup yields CDR1 SGHRS and CDR2 YFSETQ. The CDR3 has 15 residues. V gave up 5 bases and J gave up 0 bases, with 12 bases separating them. The chain's CDR3 is CASSIQGTSGNTIYF. CDR3 nucleotides: TGCGCCAGCAGTATACAGGGAACCTCTGGAAACACCATATATTTT. Complete variable domain (other parts from reference TRBV5-1 and TRBJ1-3): KAGVTQTPRYLIKTRGQQVTLSCSPISGHRSVSWYQQTPGQGLQFLFEYFSETQRNKGNFPGRFSGRQFSNSRSEMNVSTLELGDSALYLCASSIQGTSGNTIYFGEGSWLTVV.

The V and J genes are TRBV29-1 and TRBJ1-2, with unresolved D. Germline assignment: CDR1 SQVTM and CDR2 ANQGSEA. The CDR3 loop spans 13 amino acids. The V gene lost 5 bases and the J gene lost 0 bases, with 10 bases spanning the gap. This chain's CDR3 is CSVIGTANYGYTF. Written as DNA, the CDR3 is TGCAGCGTTATCGGTACAGCTAACTATGGCTACACCTTC.

The rearrangement links TRBV6-5 to TRBJ2-7; D might be TRBD1 (5 bases). Germline values: CDR1 MNHEY, CDR2 SVGAGI. The V gene lost 6 bases and the J gene lost 0 bases, with 12 bases spanning the gap. CDR3 length equals 14 residues. CDR3 sequence (DNA): TGTGCCAGCAGCCTGACAGATAGCTCCTACGAGCAGTACTTC. Translated, it gives CASSLTDSSYEQYF.

This clone has a single count. The V call is TRBV27, the J call TRBJ2-1, with 7 bases identical to TRBD2. CDR1 is MNHEY, CDR2 SMNVEV, per germline (reference sequence). The CDR3 contains 16 residues. V was clipped by 2 bases and J by 7 bases; unmatched bases: 11. In DNA form, the CDR3 reads TGTGCCAGCAGTTTACGAGGGAGGGTCTCGAGTAATGAGCAGTTCTTC. It yields the protein CASSLRGRVSSNEQFF.

The chain joins TRBV6-5 to TRBJ2-5; TRBD1 matches 8 bases. Germline lookup yields CDR1 MNHEY and CDR2 SVGAGI. The trim removed 6 bases at V and 4 bases at J, leaving 4 bases unmatched. The CDR3 consists of 13 residues. DNA for the CDR3: TGTGCCAGCAGGGAGACAGGGGTAGAGACCCAGTACTTC. Translated: CASRETGVETQYF.

This clone has a single count. J is TRBJ2-2 and V is TRBV3-1 (or the pseudogene TRBV3-2), with TRBD1 as a possible D gene (5 bases). From germline, CDR1 is LGHDT and CDR2 YNNKEL (reference sequence). This CDR3 region has 16 residues. Trimming pared 3 bases from V and 3 bases from J, leaving 14 bases between. The chain's CDR3 is CASSHSRGSYTGELFF. CDR3 in DNA: TGTGCCAGCAGCCATTCAAGGGGCAGTTACACCGGGGAGCTGTTTTTT.

V usage is TRBV2 and J usage is TRBJ2-5; TRBD1 matches at 10 bases. J was trimmed by 5 bases and V by 8 bases; bases with no gene match: 14. Germline-derived CDR1 and CDR2 are SNHLY and FYNNEI. The length of the CDR3 is 16 residues. Here the CDR3 reads CASSHTSTGGWETQYF. CDR3 in DNA: TGTGCCAGCTCCCATACATCGACAGGGGGCTGGGAGACCCAGTACTTC.

The J gene is TRBJ1-2, the V gene TRBV4-3, with TRBD1 as a possible D gene (5 bases). Germline CDR1 reads LGHNA; CDR2 reads YSLEER. The CDR3 sequence is 16 residues long. V was clipped by 1 base and J by 2 bases, with 14 bases between them. The CDR3 DNA sequence: TGCGCCAGCAGCCAAGCCTGGAGGGCAGGGAACTATGGCTACACCTTC. Protein product: CASSQAWRAGNYGYTF.

The rearrangement links TRBV11-2 to TRBJ2-6, with D possibly TRBD1 on 5 matching bases. Germline assignment: CDR1 SGHAT and CDR2 FQNNGV. This CDR3 has 18 residues. The V end was cut by 1 base, the J end by 2 bases, with 15 bases between. CDR3 residues: CASSLVTQGHPGANVLTF. DNA for the CDR3: TGTGCCAGCAGCTTAGTCACTCAGGGCCATCCTGGGGCCAACGTCCTGACTTTC.

The chain uses TRBV15 and TRBJ2-7; 9 nucleotides match TRBD1. Per germline, CDR1 LNHNV and CDR2 YYDKDF (reference sequence). V shed 1 base and J 3 bases; nucleotides not matched to a gene: 4. The CDR3 loop spans 15 amino acids. CDR3 sequence: CATSRAGQGLYEQYF. DNA for the CDR3: TGTGCCACCAGCAGAGCCGGACAGGGGCTCTACGAGCAGTACTTC.